The 24 T cell receptor beta chains in this list originate from one sample, sequenced in a study of cytomegalovirus exposure and HLA in healthy donors. Primers for the PCR totalled 60 Vbeta and 13 Jbeta. Repertoires were generated with immunoSEQ multiplex PCR, while TCRdb's copy carries only in-frame clones and drops some. This sample has roughly 120,000 clones; roughly three fifths occur once, and the top ten carry about 9%. Sequencing was carried out using PBMCs. The receptors stem from a man in his forties in good health and CMV-seropositive.

This clone appeared a few times. The J gene is TRBJ1-1, the V gene TRBV13, with 8 bases identical to TRBD1. The CDR3 runs to 18 residues. Germline lookup yields CDR1 PRHDT and CDR2 FYEKMQ (reference sequence). V shed 5 bases and J 2 bases; nucleotides not matched to a gene: 16. The CDR3 sequence is CASSRNTDRDGINTEAFF. CDR3 coding DNA: TGTGCCAGCAGCCGAAATACGGACAGGGACGGGATAAACACTGAAGCTTTCTTT.

This rearrangement joins TRBV5-4 to TRBJ1-2, with 10 bases that match TRBD1. Losses at the gene ends were 4 bases for V and 4 bases for J; bases not matched to a gene: 7. The CDR3 has 15 residues. CDR1 and CDR2 (germline): SGHNT, YYREEE (reference sequence). The CDR3 region has the DNA TGTGCCAGCAGCGTACGGACAGGGGGTGGCTATGGCTACACCTTC. Protein product: CASSVRTGGGYGYTF.

J is TRBJ1-5 and V is TRBV9, with D maybe TRBD1 (6 bases). Deletions cut 3 bases from V and 1 base from J, with 11 bases between. Germline assignment: CDR1 SGDLS and CDR2 YYNGEE. This CDR3 is built from 15 residues. The CDR3 protein is CASSATGDSNQPQHF. The CDR3 DNA is TGTGCCAGCAGCGCGACAGGAGACAGCAATCAGCCCCAGCATTTT.

This rearrangement joins TRBV30 to TRBJ1-4; 9 bases are shared with TRBD1. This CDR3 is built from 13 residues. Per the germline V gene, CDR1 is GTSNPN and CDR2 is SVGIG (reference sequence). V shed 5 bases and J 8 bases; nucleotides not matched to a gene: 6. Here the CDR3 DNA reads TGTGCCTGGGGCCACAGGGGGCGGGAAAAACTGTTTTTT. The encoded protein is CAWGHRGREKLFF.

This rearrangement joins TRBV6-1 to TRBJ2-5, with D unresolved. This CDR3 contains 12 residues. Germline CDR1 and CDR2: MNHNS and SASEGT. Trimming shortened V by 7 bases and J by 1 base, and 7 bases separated the two germline ends. Written as DNA, the CDR3 is TGTGCCAGCAAGGAGTTCCAAGAGACCCAGTACTTC. It specifies CASKEFQETQYF.

The rearrangement uses TRBV19 and TRBJ2-7, with 8 nucleotides matching TRBD2. This CDR3 spans 15 amino acids. Germline V gene data show CDR1 as LNHDA and CDR2 as SQIVND (reference sequence). V shed 5 bases, J shed 5 bases, and the junction held 11 bases outside the gene matches. The CDR3 region is CASSAVGSGINEQYF. DNA of the CDR3: TGTGCCAGTAGTGCGGTCGGTAGCGGGATCAACGAGCAGTACTTC.

The V and J genes are TRBV11-3 and TRBJ2-1, with 11 positions matching TRBD2. Germline assignment: CDR1 SGHNT and CDR2 YENEEA. The CDR3 runs to 15 residues. The trim removed 3 bases at V and 8 bases at J, leaving 6 bases unmatched. CDR3 nucleotides: TGTGCCAGCAGCTTGTCGACTAGCGGGGACGATGAGCAGTTCTTC. It translates to CASSLSTSGDDEQFF.

V usage is TRBV6-5 and J usage is TRBJ2-2; 7 bases fit TRBD1. V lost 7 bases to trimming and J lost 4 bases; unmatched junction nucleotides: 6. The CDR3 contains 14 residues. From germline, CDR1 is MNHEY and CDR2 SVGAGI. The CDR3: CASKGQISTGELFF. In DNA form, the CDR3 reads TGTGCCAGCAAGGGACAGATATCCACCGGGGAGCTGTTTTTT.

The J gene is TRBJ2-5, the V gene TRBV28, with TRBD1 identical over 8 bases. Germline CDR1 is MDHEN and CDR2 is SYDVKM. The CDR3 is 15 amino acids. V trimming: 6 bases; J trimming: 4 bases; junction bases outside the gene matches: 10. The CDR3 here is CASSPGGRGRETQYF. The CDR3 nucleotides read TGTGCCAGCAGCCCAGGGGGCAGGGGGCGAGAGACCCAGTACTTC. Full variable domain (rest looked up from reference TRBV28 and TRBJ2-5): DVKVTQSSRYLVKRTGEKVFLECVQDMDHENMFWYRQDPGLGLRLIYFSYDVKMKEKGDIPEGYSVSREKKERFSLILESASTNQTSMYLCASSPGGRGRETQYFGPGTRLLVL.

The J gene is TRBJ1-5, the V gene TRBV2; 8 bases agree with TRBD1. After removal of 6 bases from V and 2 bases from J, the junction contained 6 bases not matched to a gene. The CDR3 consists of 15 residues. Germline CDR1 is SNHLY and CDR2 is FYNNEI. The CDR3 sequence is CASRRDRYGNQPQHF. Written as DNA, the CDR3 is TGTGCCAGCAGGAGGGACAGGTACGGCAATCAGCCCCAGCATTTT.

The chain uses TRBV27 and TRBJ2-7, with 12 bases identical to TRBD2. Germline CDR1 is MNHEY and CDR2 is SMNVEV (reference sequence). V gave up 6 bases and J gave up 4 bases; unmatched junction bases: 7. The CDR3 is 15 amino acids. For the CDR3, the DNA is TGTGCCAGCAGGCCTAGCGGGGGGGCTGTTTACGAGCAGTACTTC. It specifies CASRPSGGAVYEQYF.

The gene calls are TRBV27 and TRBJ2-1; 7 bases are shared with TRBD1. The V gene end was trimmed by 1 base and the J gene end by 3 bases; junction bases not matched to a gene: 9. Germline CDR1 and CDR2: MNHEY and SMNVEV (reference sequence). This CDR3 contains 17 residues. In DNA form, the CDR3 reads TGTGCCAGCAGTTTATTTAGAACAGGGGTGATCTACAATGAGCAGTTCTTC. As protein: CASSLFRTGVIYNEQFF.

This chain connects TRBV6-5 to TRBJ2-7; D gene ambiguous. Between the trimmed V and J ends, which lost 1 base and 1 base, there was a span of 8 bases. In germline, CDR1 is MNHEY, CDR2 SVGAGI. The CDR3 runs 14 residues. The CDR3 loop reads CASSYFADSYEQYF. The CDR3 nucleotides are TGTGCCAGCAGTTACTTTGCAGATTCCTACGAGCAGTACTTC.

This clone is a singleton in its sample. The rearrangement links TRBV7-8 to TRBJ2-4; D may be TRBD1 (6 bases). With 6 bases removed from V and 7 bases from J, the gap between germline ends came to 13 bases. This CDR3 has 13 residues. The germline CDR1 and CDR2 sequences are SGHVS and FQNEAQ. The CDR3 spells CASSTTGSNIQYF. The CDR3 DNA is TGTGCCAGCAGTACTACAGGGTCGAACATTCAGTACTTC.

This clone was counted between two and nine times. V gene TRBV29-1 combines with J gene TRBJ2-5; 9 bases line up with TRBD2. This CDR3 comprises 14 residues. V lost 7 bases, J lost 1 base, and 7 bases stayed unmatched. Per the germline V gene, CDR1 is SQVTM and CDR2 is ANQGSEA. The CDR3, as DNA: TGCAGCGCTGGGGGCGGGGGGGTCCAAGAGACCCAGTACTTC. Residues: CSAGGGGVQETQYF.

The chain carries TRBV5-5 and TRBJ2-5; 8 positions match TRBD2. Germline-derived CDR1 and CDR2 are SGHKS and YYEKEE (reference sequence). The trim removed 4 bases at V and 4 bases at J, leaving 15 bases unmatched. The CDR3 is 17 residues long. CDR3: CASSLHRFPGLGETQYF. The CDR3 region has the DNA TGTGCCAGCAGCCTACATAGATTTCCGGGACTAGGAGAGACCCAGTACTTC.

The rearrangement links TRBV28 to TRBJ1-5; perhaps TRBD1 as D (6 bases). V was pared by 3 bases and J by 13 bases, with 10 bases between. Per the germline V gene, CDR1 is MDHEN and CDR2 is SYDVKM. This CDR3 has 11 amino acids. CDR3: CASSFDGQQHF. The DNA of the CDR3 is TGTGCCAGCAGTTTCGACGGACAGCAGCATTTT. Based on the CDR3 plus reference TRBV28 and TRBJ1-5, the full variable domain is DVKVTQSSRYLVKRTGEKVFLECVQDMDHENMFWYRQDPGLGLRLIYFSYDVKMKEKGDIPEGYSVSREKKERFSLILESASTNQTSMYLCASSFDGQQHFGDGTRLSIL.

The chain carries TRBV7-8 and TRBJ1-1; TRBD1 matches at 8 bases. Per germline, CDR1 SGHVS and CDR2 FQNEAQ. The CDR3 is made up of 12 amino acids. V was pared by 5 bases and J by 7 bases, with 3 bases of the junction left unmatched. CDR3 bases: TGTGCCAGCAGCCTACAGGGGGGTGAAGCTTTCTTT. Translating gives CASSLQGGEAFF.

This clone was observed a handful of times. The J gene is TRBJ2-7, the V gene TRBV7-2; 13 bases align to TRBD2. CDR3 size: 14 residues. With 1 base clipped from V and 7 bases from J, the junction kept 1 base outside the gene matches. Germline loops: CDR1 SGHTA, CDR2 FQGNSA. CDR3 sequence (DNA): TGTGCCAGCAGCTTAGTGGGACTAGCGGGGGAGCAGTACTTC. As protein: CASSLVGLAGEQYF.

This clone has just one count. V is TRBV11-2 and J is TRBJ1-2, with a weak D call TRBD1 (6 bases). The germline V gene encodes CDR1 SGHAT and CDR2 FQNNGV. The CDR3 length is 16 residues. Between the trimmed V and J ends, which lost 2 bases and 3 bases, there was a span of 16 bases. Here the CDR3 reads CASSLSRQAVYYGYTF. The DNA of the CDR3 is TGTGCCAGCAGCTTATCTCGACAGGCCGTATACTATGGCTACACCTTC.

In its sample, this clone was seen once. The chain employs TRBV7-9 and TRBJ1-1; TRBD1 aligns across 7 bases. CDR3 length equals 14 residues. Per germline, CDR1 SEHNR and CDR2 FQNEAQ (reference sequence). The ends lost 4 bases at V and 0 bases at J; junction bases unmatched: 2. The CDR3 is CASSWGTVNTEAFF. The CDR3 bases are TGTGCCAGCAGCTGGGGGACAGTGAACACTGAAGCTTTCTTT.

The chain recombines TRBV5-1 with TRBJ2-1; 7 bases match TRBD1. V trimming: 3 bases; J trimming: 9 bases; junction bases outside the gene matches: 6. The CDR3 runs to 13 residues. The V gene's germline CDR1 is SGHRS and CDR2 YFSETQ. The CDR3 DNA is TGCGCCAGCAGCTCCACACAGGGGAGTGAGCAGTTCTTC. Translated, it gives CASSSTQGSEQFF.

CDR3 residues: CASSLAWGPATYEQYF. The CDR3 region has the DNA TGTGCCAGCAGCTTAGCGTGGGGGCCTGCGACCTACGAGCAGTACTTC. The chain is built from TRBV7-8 and TRBJ2-7, with D possibly being TRBD1 (6 bases). V gave up 0 bases and J gave up 2 bases, with 14 bases separating them. CDR3 length equals 16 residues. The germline CDR1 and CDR2 sequences are SGHVS and FQNEAQ. The full variable domain, its missing parts supplied by reference TRBV7-8 and TRBJ2-7, is GAGVSQSPRYKVAKRGQDVALRCDPISGHVSLFWYQQALGQGPEFLTYFQNEAQLDKSGLPSDRFFAERPEGSVSTLKIQRTQQEDSAVYLCASSLAWGPATYEQYFGPGTRLTVT.

The rearrangement links TRBV5-4 to TRBJ2-3; the match to TRBD1 covers 8 bases. Germline assignment: CDR1 SGHNT and CDR2 YYREEE (reference sequence). This CDR3 comprises 16 residues. After removal of 6 bases from V and 1 base from J, the junction contained 10 bases not matched to a gene. The CDR3 protein is CASNSQGARGTDTQYF. CDR3 nucleotides: TGTGCCAGCAATTCCCAGGGGGCGCGGGGCACAGATACGCAGTATTTT.